The next 7 T cell receptor beta chains were all read from a single sample in a study of blood T cell repertoires in COVID-19. Here immunoSEQ multiplex PCR was the method, and the copy in TCRdb shows in-frame clones only, minus some. The sample consists of more than 200,000 clones, less than 85% of them appearing once. Sequenced sample: peripheral blood. These receptors were collected from an older woman with active or convalescent COVID-19.

A single count supports this clone. This sequence joins TRBV15 and TRBJ1-2; possible D gene TRBD1, 6 bases. Trimming stripped 6 bases from V and 5 bases from J, with 16 bases between. The CDR3 consists of 14 residues. Per germline, CDR1 LNHNV and CDR2 YYDKDF (reference sequence). The CDR3 region is CATRQGRGLYGYTF. The CDR3 DNA reads TGTGCCACCAGACAGGGCCGAGGACTTTATGGCTACACCTTC.

The rearrangement joins TRBV5-1 to TRBJ2-3, with D perhaps TRBD1 (6 bases). The length of the CDR3 is 18 residues. V gave up 0 bases and J gave up 4 bases, with 21 bases separating them. Germline V CDR1 and CDR2: SGHRS, YFSETQ. Here the CDR3 DNA reads TGCGCCAGCAGCTTGGGGCTGGGAACAGGGAGTGTCCCAGATACGCAGTATTTT. Its translation: CASSLGLGTGSVPDTQYF.

This chain joins TRBV7-3 and TRBJ1-1; D uncertain. The CDR3 totals 14 residues. V was clipped by 4 bases and J by 4 bases, with 13 bases between them. CDR1 SGHTA and CDR2 FQGTGA come from the germline V gene. The CDR3, as DNA: TGTGCCAGCAGCTCAAGCGGGTGGGCCACTGAAGCTTTCTTT. Translated, it gives CASSSSGWATEAFF.

This chain connects TRBV19 to TRBJ2-5; D is perhaps TRBD1 (6 bases). CDR3 length equals 15 residues. From germline, CDR1 is LNHDA and CDR2 SQIVND (reference sequence). Trimming took 6 bases from V and 1 from J, leaving 15 bases between them. The CDR3 sequence is CASRGWDTSQETQYF. The CDR3 DNA follows: TGTGCCAGTAGGGGGTGGGACACCTCCCAAGAGACCCAGTACTTC. The entire variable domain, with the rest obtained from reference TRBV19 and TRBJ2-5, is as follows: DGGITQSPKYLFRKEGQNVTLSCEQNLNHDAMYWYRQDPGQGLRLIYYSQIVNDFQKGDIAEGYSVSREKKESFPLTVTSAQKNPTAFYLCASRGWDTSQETQYFGPGTRLLVL.

V is TRBV10-3 and J is TRBJ2-1, with 9 nucleotides matching TRBD2. Germline V CDR1 and CDR2: ENHRY, SYGVKD. This CDR3 is built from 15 residues. Unmatched junction bases numbered 8, after V lost 2 bases and J lost 9 bases. DNA for the CDR3: TGTGCCATCAGTGAGATGCGGGAGGGCCGAATTGAGCAGTTCTTC. It specifies CAISEMREGRIEQFF.

The chain joins TRBV6-6 to TRBJ2-2, with TRBD1 matching 9 bases. The germline CDR1 and CDR2 sequences are MNHNY and SVGAGI (reference sequence). Trimming took 5 bases from V and 7 from J; bases not matched to a gene: 14. This CDR3 is 17 amino acids long. CDR3 in DNA: TGTGCCAGCAGTCCATTATTCCCGGGACAGGGTGGCGGGGAGCTGTTTTTT. Protein product: CASSPLFPGQGGGELFF.

CDR3 loop: CASTTAESYNEQFF. CDR3 DNA: TGCGCCAGCACCACCGCCGAGTCATACAATGAGCAGTTCTTC. The chain recombines TRBV5-1 with TRBJ2-1; D is unresolved. V lost 6 bases and J lost 4, with 14 bases in between. Germline V gene sequence: CDR1 SGHRS, CDR2 YFSETQ. The CDR3 extends over 14 amino acids.